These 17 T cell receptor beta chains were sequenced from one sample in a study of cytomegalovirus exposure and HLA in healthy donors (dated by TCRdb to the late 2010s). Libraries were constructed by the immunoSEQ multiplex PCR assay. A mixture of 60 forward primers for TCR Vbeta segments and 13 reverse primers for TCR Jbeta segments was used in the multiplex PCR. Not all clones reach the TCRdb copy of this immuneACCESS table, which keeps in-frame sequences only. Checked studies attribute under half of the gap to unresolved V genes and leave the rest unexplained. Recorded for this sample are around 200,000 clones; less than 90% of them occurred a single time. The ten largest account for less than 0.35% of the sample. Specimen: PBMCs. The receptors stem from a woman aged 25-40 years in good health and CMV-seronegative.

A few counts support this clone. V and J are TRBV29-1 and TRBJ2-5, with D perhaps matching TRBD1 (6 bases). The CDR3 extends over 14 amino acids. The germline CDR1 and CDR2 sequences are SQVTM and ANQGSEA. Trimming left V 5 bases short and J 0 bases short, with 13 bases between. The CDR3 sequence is CSVRGHRDQETQYF. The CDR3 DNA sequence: TGCAGCGTTAGGGGACACAGAGACCAAGAGACCCAGTACTTC.

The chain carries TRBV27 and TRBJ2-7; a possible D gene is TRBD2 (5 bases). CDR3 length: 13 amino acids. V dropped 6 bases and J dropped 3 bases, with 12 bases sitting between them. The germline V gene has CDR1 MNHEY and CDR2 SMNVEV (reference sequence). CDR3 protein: CASSWTQNYEQYF. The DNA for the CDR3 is TGTGCCAGCAGCTGGACTCAGAACTACGAGCAGTACTTC.

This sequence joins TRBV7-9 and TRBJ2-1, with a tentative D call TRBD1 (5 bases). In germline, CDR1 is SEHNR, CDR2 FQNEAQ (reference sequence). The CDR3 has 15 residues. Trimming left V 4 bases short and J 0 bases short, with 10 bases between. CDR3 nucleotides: TGTGCCAGCAGCTCCACAGGAGTCTCCTACAATGAGCAGTTCTTC. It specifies CASSSTGVSYNEQFF. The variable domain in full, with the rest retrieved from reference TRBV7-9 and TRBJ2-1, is DTGVSQNPRHKITKRGQNVTFRCDPISEHNRLYWYRQTLGQGPEFLTYFQNEAQLEKSRLLSDRFSAERPKGSFSTLEIQRTEQGDSAMYLCASSSTGVSYNEQFFGPGTRLTVL.

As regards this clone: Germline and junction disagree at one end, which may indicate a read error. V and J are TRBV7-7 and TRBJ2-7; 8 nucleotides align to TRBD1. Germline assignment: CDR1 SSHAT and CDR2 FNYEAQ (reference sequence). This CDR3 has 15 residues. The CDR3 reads CASSLAPNGQGQQYF. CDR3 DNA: TGTGCTAGCAGCTTAGCCCCGAACGGACAGGGCCAGCAGTACTTC. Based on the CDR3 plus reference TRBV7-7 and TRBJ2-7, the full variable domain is GAGVSQSPRYKVTKRGQDVTLRCDPISSHATLYWYQQALGQGPEFLTYFNYEAQPDKSGLPSDRFSAERPEGSISTLTIQRTEQRDSAMYRCASSLAPNGQGQQYFGPGTRLTVT.

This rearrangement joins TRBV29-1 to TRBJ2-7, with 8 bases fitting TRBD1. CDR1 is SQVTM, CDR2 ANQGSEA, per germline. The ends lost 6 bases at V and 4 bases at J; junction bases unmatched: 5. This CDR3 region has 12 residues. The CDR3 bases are TGCAGCGTGTGGACAGGGTCGTACGAGCAGTACTTC. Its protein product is CSVWTGSYEQYF.

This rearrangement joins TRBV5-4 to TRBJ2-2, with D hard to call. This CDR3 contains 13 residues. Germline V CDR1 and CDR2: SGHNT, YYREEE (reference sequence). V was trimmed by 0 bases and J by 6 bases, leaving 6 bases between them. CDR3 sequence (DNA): TGTGCCAGCAGCTTGGACCGGTCCGGGGAGCTGTTTTTT. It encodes CASSLDRSGELFF.

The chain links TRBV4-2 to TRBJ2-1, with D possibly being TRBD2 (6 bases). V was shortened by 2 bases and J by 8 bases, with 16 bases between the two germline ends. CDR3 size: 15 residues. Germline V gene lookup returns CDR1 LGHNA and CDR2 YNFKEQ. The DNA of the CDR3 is TGTGCCAGCAGCCAACTAGCGCCCACCCCCGATGAGCAGTTCTTC. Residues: CASSQLAPTPDEQFF.

CDR3 coding DNA: TGCAGCGTTACTCGGACAGGCAACACTGAAGCTTTCTTT. Encoded protein: CSVTRTGNTEAFF. The chain is built from TRBV29-1 and TRBJ1-1; 7 positions match TRBD1. V was clipped by 5 bases and J by 2 bases; unmatched bases: 5. There are 13 residues in the CDR3. Per germline, CDR1 SQVTM and CDR2 ANQGSEA.

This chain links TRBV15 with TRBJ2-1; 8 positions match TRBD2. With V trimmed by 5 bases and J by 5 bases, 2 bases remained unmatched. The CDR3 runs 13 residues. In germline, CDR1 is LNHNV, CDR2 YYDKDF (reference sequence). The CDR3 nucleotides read TGTGCCACCAGCCGGGAGGGTAACAATGAGCAGTTCTTC. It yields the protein CATSREGNNEQFF.

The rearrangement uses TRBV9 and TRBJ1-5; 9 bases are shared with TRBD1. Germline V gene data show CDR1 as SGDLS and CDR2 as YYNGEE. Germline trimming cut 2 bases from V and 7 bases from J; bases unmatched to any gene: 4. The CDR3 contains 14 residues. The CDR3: CASSVGQGGQPQHF. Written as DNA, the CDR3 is TGTGCCAGCAGCGTGGGACAGGGAGGGCAGCCCCAGCATTTT.

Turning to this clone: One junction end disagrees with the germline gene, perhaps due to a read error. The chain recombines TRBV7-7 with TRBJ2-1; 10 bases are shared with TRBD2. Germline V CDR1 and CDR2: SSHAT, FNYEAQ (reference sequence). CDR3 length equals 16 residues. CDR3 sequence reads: CASSPLLAGAVNEQFF. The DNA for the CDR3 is TGTGCTAGCAGCCCCCTCCTAGCGGGAGCAGTAAATGAGCAGTTCTTC.

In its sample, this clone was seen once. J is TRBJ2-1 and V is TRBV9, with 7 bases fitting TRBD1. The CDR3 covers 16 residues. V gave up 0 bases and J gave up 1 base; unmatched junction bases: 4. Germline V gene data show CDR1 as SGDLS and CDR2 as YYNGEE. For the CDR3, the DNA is TGTGCCAGCAGCGTAGGAAGGACAGGTTCCTACAATGAGCAGTTCTTC. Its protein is CASSVGRTGSYNEQFF.

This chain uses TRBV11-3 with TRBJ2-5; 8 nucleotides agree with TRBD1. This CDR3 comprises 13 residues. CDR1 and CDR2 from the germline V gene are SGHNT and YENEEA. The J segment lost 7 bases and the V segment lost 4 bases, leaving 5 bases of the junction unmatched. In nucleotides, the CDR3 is TGTGCCAGCAGCTATGGACAGGGTGGGACCCAGTACTTC. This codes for CASSYGQGGTQYF. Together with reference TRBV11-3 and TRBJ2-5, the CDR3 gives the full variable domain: EAGVVQSPRYKIIEKKQPVAFWCNPISGHNTLYWYLQNLGQGPELLIRYENEEAVDDSQLPKDRFSAERLKGVDSTLKIQPAELGDSAVYLCASSYGQGGTQYFGPGTRLLVL.

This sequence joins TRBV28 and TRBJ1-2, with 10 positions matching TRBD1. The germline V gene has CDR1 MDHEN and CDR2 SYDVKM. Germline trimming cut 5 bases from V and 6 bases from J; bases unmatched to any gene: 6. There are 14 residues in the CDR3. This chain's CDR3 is CASSRDRGRNGYTF. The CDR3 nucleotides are TGTGCCAGCAGTCGAGACAGGGGGCGGAATGGCTACACCTTC.

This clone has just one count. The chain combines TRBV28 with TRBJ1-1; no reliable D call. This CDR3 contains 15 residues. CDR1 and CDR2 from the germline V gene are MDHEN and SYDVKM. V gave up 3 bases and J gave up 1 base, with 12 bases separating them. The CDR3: CASSFGTGWNTEAFF. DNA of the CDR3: TGTGCCAGCAGTTTCGGAACGGGTTGGAACACTGAAGCTTTCTTT.

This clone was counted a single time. CDR3: CASGEGLAVRGTQYF. Written as DNA, the CDR3 is TGTGCCAGCGGGGAAGGACTAGCGGTTCGAGGGACCCAGTACTTC. The rearrangement links TRBV28 to TRBJ2-5; 10 nucleotides match TRBD2. The V and J ends lost 8 bases and 7 bases, in that order; junction bases with no gene match: 13. The V gene's germline CDR1 is MDHEN and CDR2 SYDVKM. This CDR3 comprises 15 residues.

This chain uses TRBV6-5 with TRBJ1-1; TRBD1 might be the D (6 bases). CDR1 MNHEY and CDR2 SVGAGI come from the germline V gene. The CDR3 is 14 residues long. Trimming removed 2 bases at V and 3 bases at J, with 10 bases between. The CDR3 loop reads CASSYREGDTEAFF. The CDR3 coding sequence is TGTGCCAGCAGTTACCGGGAGGGGGACACTGAAGCTTTCTTT.